Listed here are 6 T cell receptor beta chains from one sample, sequenced in a study of vaccination and CD4 T cells after COVID-19. The study sequenced cultured CD4+ T cell DNA using the Oncomine TCR Beta short-read assay. TCRdb itself ran the PCR reads through MiXCR, one entry per CDR3 protein. Of some 15,000 distinct CDR3 sequences listed, approximately 50% are singletons. Their specific antigens are unknown. Time point given: late sampling 161 to 241 days after vaccination in a few convalescent patients. Treatment reported: approximately nine-day PBMC culture with coronavirus spike peptide pools or control peptides (ViraFEST assay). Sequencing was performed on CD4+ T cells from blood, cultured in vitro, taken about 7 months after SARS-CoV-2 vaccination. Source of these receptors: a human donor who had recovered from COVID-19.

V and J are TRBV7-9 and TRBJ1-1, with D possibly being TRBD1 (5 bases). Germline lookup yields CDR1 SEHNR and CDR2 FQNEAQ (reference sequence). Deletions cut 5 bases from V and 7 bases from J, with 14 bases between. The CDR3 consists of 13 residues. The CDR3 DNA follows: TGTGCCAGCAGCCACCGGGACGGGCATGAAGCTTTCTTT. Its protein product is CASSHRDGHEAFF.

This chain links TRBV6-5 with TRBJ2-3; D unclear. The CDR3 sequence is 15 residues long. V was clipped by 2 bases and J by 3 bases, with 12 bases between them. Germline CDR1 and CDR2: MNHEY and SVGAGI. The CDR3, as DNA: TGTGCCAGCAGTTACCACCAAGGGATAACAGATACGCAGTATTTT. Residues: CASSYHQGITDTQYF.

In its sample, this clonotype was seen a few times. The J gene is TRBJ2-7, the V gene TRBV20-1; 10 bases agree with TRBD1. The junction had 8 bases not matched to a gene; V was cut back by 3 bases and J by 6 bases. Germline V gives CDR1 DFQATT, CDR2 SNEGSKA (reference sequence). The CDR3 covers 14 residues. DNA for the CDR3: TGCAGTGCTAGGACCGGGACAGGGGACGGCGAGCAGTACTTC. Translation: CSARTGTGDGEQYF.

The rearrangement uses TRBV6-1 and TRBJ2-1; TRBD1 agrees at 7 bases. In germline, CDR1 is MNHNS, CDR2 SASEGT. There are 14 residues in the CDR3. J lost 4 bases, V lost 6 bases, and 6 bases had no gene match. DNA of the CDR3: TGTGCCAGCAGGCACGGGACAGAATACAATGAGCAGTTCTTC. Its translation: CASRHGTEYNEQFF.

V is TRBV7-9 and J is TRBJ2-3; D uncertain. Trimming removed 5 bases at V and 1 base at J, with 34 bases between. The CDR3 is 22 amino acids. The V gene's germline CDR1 is SEHNR and CDR2 FQNEAQ (reference sequence). The CDR3 reads CASSQQSLLPQSLFPRTDTQYF. Written as DNA, the CDR3 is TGTGCCAGCAGCCAACAGAGCCTGTTGCCCCAGTCGCTGTTCCCACGCACAGATACGCAGTATTTT.

The genes are TRBV6-2 or TRBV6-3 and TRBJ2-7, with D maybe TRBD2 (6 bases). CDR1 and CDR2 (germline): MNHEY, SVGEGT. The CDR3 spans 13 residues. With 2 bases removed from V and 3 bases from J, the gap between germline ends came to 8 bases. CDR3 in DNA: TGTGCCAGCAGTTACGTGGGGGGCTACGAGCAGTACTTC. Protein sequence: CASSYVGGYEQYF.